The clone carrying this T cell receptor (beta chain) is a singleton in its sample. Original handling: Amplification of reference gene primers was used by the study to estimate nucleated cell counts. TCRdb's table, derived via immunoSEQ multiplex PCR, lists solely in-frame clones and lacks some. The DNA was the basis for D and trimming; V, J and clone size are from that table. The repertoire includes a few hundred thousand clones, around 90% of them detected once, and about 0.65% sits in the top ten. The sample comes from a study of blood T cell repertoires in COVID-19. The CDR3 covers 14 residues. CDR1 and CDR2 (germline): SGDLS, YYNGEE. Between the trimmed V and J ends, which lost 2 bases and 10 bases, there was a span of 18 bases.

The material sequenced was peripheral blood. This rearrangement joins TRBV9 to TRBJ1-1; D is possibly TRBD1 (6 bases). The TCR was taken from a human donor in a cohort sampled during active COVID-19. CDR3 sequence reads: CASSVTGSSNRAFF. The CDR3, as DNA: TGTGCCAGCAGCGTGACAGGAAGTAGTAACCGAGCTTTCTTT.